This record looks at one TCR beta chain sequence and its context. The antigen remains unidentified. The sample belongs to a study of T cell repertoires in cytomegalovirus infection. Across the whole study: Matching HLA type, along with CMV infection, was indicated by public TCR beta signatures. Whole-study results and caveats: The response measured ex vivo was dominated by TCR beta clonotypes (HLA-C-restricted and CMV-specific). CMV carriers having the relevant HLA were flagged by cumulative public TCR beta family frequency.

The V gene end was trimmed by 1 base and the J gene end by 3 bases; junction bases not matched to a gene: 4. The CDR3 is 16 residues long. Each CDR3 protein gets one entry after TCRdb re-called the reads with MiXCR. The data hold approximately 110,000 distinct CDR3 sequences, with about 30% observed a single time. Sequencing was performed on CD8+ T cells from cultured PBMCs, taken from culture after CMV antigen stimulation. The chain employs TRBV12-3 or TRBV12-4 and TRBJ2-1; 9 bases line up with TRBD2. This sequence was found in a human donor in good health (CMV status not recorded). Some clones in this sample may be carry-over from other donors' samples. CDR3 nucleotide sequence: TGTGCCAGCAGTTTAGAAGCGGGGGGACACTACAATGAGCAGTTCTTC. Amino acid sequence: CASSLEAGGHYNEQFF.